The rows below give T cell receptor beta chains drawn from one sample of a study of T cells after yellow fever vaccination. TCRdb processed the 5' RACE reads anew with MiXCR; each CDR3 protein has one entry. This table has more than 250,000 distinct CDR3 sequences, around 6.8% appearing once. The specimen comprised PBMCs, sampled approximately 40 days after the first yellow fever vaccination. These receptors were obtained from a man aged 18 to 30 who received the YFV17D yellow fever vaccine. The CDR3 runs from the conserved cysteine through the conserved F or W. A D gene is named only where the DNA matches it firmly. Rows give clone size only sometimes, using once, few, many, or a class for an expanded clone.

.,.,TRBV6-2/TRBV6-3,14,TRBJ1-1,TGTGCCAGCGGAGGGGACCACAAGGGCACTGAAGCTTTCTTT,CASGGDHKGTEAFF
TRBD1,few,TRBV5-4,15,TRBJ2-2,TGTGCCAGCAGCTTAGGGACAGGGTCCACCGGGGAGCTGTTTTTT,CASSLGTGSTGELFF
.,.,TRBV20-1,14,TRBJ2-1,TGCAGTGCTGCCCTGGGAGACCTCTACAATGAGCAGTTCTTC,CSAALGDLYNEQFF
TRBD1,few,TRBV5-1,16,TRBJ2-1,TGCGCCAGCAGCGCCCAGGGGACAGGGCTCTACAATGAGCAGTTCTTC,CASSAQGTGLYNEQFF
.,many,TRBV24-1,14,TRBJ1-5,TGTGCCACCAGTGATTTGGACAGCAATCAGCCCCAGCATTTT,CATSDLDSNQPQHF
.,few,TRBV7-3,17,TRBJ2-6,TGTGCCAGCAGCTTAAGTGGGGGGGGCCCTGGGGCCAACGTCCTGACTTTC,CASSLSGGGPGANVLTF
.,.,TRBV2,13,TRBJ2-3,TGTGCCAGCAGTGCGTACCTCACAGATACGCAGTATTTT,CASSAYLTDTQYF
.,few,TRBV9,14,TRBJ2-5,TGTGCCAGCAGCGTAGCCGGGGGAGGAGAGACCCAGTACTTC,CASSVAGGGETQYF
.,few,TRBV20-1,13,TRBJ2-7,TGCAGTATCGAGAGGCAACCCCTCGACGAGCAGTACTTC,CSIERQPLDEQYF
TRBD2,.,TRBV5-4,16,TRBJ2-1,TGTGCCAGCAGCTTCCTTGGCGGGGGGGCCGTTAATGAGCAGTTCTTC,CASSFLGGGAVNEQFF
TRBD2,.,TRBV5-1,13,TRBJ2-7,TGCGCCAGCAGCTCGGGGAGCGGGGACGAGCAGTACTTC,CASSSGSGDEQYF
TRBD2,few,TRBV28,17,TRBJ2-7,TGTGCCAGCAGTTTAACCTCCTCGCTAGCGGGGATCCACGAGCAGTACTTC,CASSLTSSLAGIHEQYF
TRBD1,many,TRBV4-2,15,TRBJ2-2,TGTGCCAGCAGCCAAGGGACAGGGGGAACCGGGGAGCTGTTTTTT,CASSQGTGGTGELFF
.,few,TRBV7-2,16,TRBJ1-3,TGTGCCAGCAGCTTAGTGGGGACGGTGGATGGAAACACCATATATTTT,CASSLVGTVDGNTIYF
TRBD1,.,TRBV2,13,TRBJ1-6,TGTGCCAGCAAGGGACAGGAAAATTCACCCCTCCACTTT,CASKGQENSPLHF
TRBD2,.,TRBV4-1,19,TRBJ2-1,TGCGCCAGCAGCCAAGATCGTTCGGGGAGGGCGAGCTCCTACAATGAGCAGTTCTTC,CASSQDRSGRASSYNEQFF
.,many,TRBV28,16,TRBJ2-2,TGTGCCAGCAGTTTAAGGGCAGGACTGAACACCGGGGAGCTGTTTTTT,CASSLRAGLNTGELFF
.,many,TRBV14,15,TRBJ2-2,TGTGCCAGCAGCCCGATCGGGCTTTGGACCGGGGAGCTGTTTTTT,CASSPIGLWTGELFF
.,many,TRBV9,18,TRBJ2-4,TGTGCCAGCAGCGAGGGAGGTGGGGGACTTTTAGCCAAAAACATTCAGTACTTC,CASSEGGGGLLAKNIQYF
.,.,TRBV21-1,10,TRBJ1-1,TGTGCCGCCGGGGAGCCTGAAGCTTTCTTT,CAAGEPEAFF
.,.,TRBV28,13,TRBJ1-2,TGTGCCAGCAGTGGGGGGGTCAACTATGGCTACACCTTC,CASSGGVNYGYTF
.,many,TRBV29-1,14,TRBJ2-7,TGCAGCGTGGGATACGGTTCCCTAGTTTACGAGCAGTACTTC,CSVGYGSLVYEQYF
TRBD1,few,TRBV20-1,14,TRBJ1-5,TGCAGTGCTAGACTTACAGGGGGCAATCAGCCCCAGCATTTT,CSARLTGGNQPQHF
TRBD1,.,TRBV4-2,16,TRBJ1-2,TGTGCCAGCAGCCAAGCGCCAGGCAGGGGGGGAGGTGGCTACACCTTC,CASSQAPGRGGGGYTF
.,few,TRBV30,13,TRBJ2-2,TGTGCCTGGAGGGACCAGGATGCCGGGGAGCTGTTTTTT,CAWRDQDAGELFF
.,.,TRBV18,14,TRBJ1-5,TGTGCCAGCTCACCTACGGAAATATTTCAGCCCCAGCATTTT,CASSPTEIFQPQHF
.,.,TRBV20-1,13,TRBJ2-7,TGCAGTGCTACCCTTACCTCTTCCTACGAGCAGTACTTC,CSATLTSSYEQYF
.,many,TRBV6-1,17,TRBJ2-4,TGTGCCAGCAGTGAAGCAATCCCGGGGACATCGACAAACATTCAGTACTTC,CASSEAIPGTSTNIQYF
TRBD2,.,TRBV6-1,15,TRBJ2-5,TGTGCCAGCAGCCGATCTAGCGGGGGGTGGGAGACCCTGTACTTC,CASSRSSGGWETLYF
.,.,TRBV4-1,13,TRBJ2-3,TGCGCCAGCAGCCTGATGGGGGCCGATACGCAGTATTTT,CASSLMGADTQYF
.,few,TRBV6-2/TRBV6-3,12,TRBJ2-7,TGTGCCAGCAGTTACTCCCGTTACGAGCAGTACTTC,CASSYSRYEQYF
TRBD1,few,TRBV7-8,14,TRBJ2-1,TGTGCCAGCAGCCGCTCACAGGGGGATAATGAGCAGTTCTTC,CASSRSQGDNEQFF
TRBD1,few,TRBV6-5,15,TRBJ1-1,TGTGCCAGCAGTCGCTCAGGGGGGGGGCGATCTGAAGCTTTCTTT,CASSRSGGGRSEAFF